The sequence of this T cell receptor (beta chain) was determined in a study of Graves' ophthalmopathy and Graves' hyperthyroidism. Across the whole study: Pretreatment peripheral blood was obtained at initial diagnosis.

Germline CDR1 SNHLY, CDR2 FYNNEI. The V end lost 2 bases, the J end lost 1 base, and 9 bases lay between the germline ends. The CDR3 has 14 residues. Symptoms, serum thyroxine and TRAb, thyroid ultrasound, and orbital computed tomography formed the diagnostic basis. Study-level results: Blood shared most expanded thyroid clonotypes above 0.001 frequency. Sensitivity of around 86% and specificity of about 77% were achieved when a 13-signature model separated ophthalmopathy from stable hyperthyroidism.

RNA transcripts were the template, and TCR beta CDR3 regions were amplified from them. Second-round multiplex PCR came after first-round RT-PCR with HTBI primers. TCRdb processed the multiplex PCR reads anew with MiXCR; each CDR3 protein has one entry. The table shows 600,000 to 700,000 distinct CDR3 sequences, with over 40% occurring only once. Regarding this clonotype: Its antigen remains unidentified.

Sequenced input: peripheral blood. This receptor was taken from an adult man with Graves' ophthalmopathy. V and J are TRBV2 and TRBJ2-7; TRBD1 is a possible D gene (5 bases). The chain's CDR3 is CASSETTASYEQYF. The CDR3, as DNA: TGTGCCAGCAGTGAAACGACAGCGTCCTACGAGCAGTACTTC. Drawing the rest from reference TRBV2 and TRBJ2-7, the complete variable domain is EPEVTQTPSHQVTQMGQEVILRCVPISNHLYFYWYRQILGQKVEFLVSFYNNEISEKSEIFDDQFSVERPDGSNFTLKIRSTKLEDSAMYFCASSETTASYEQYFGPGTRLTVT.